These 7 T cell receptor beta chains came from one sample sequenced in a study of blood T cell repertoires in COVID-19. Clones were read by immunoSEQ multiplex PCR, and TCRdb kept only the in-frame ones, dropping some. The sample records roughly 90,000 clones, approximately 88% being singletons. The sequenced sample was peripheral blood. These receptors all come from a woman older than 75 with active or convalescent COVID-19.

This clone was found a few times. This CDR3 is CASSPWARANYGYTF. The DNA for the CDR3 is TGTGCCAGCAGTCCCTGGGCCAGGGCTAACTATGGCTACACCTTC. The V call is TRBV27, the J call TRBJ1-2; tentatively, D is TRBD1 (5 bases). The V gene's germline CDR1 is MNHEY and CDR2 SMNVEV (reference sequence). The CDR3 extends over 15 amino acids. Trimming removed 5 bases at V and 0 bases at J, with 13 bases between.

V usage is TRBV11-3 and J usage is TRBJ2-3; 7 bases fit TRBD1. The CDR3 consists of 17 residues. J lost 1 base, V lost 5 bases, and 12 bases had no gene match. Per the germline V gene, CDR1 is SGHNT and CDR2 is YENEEA. The CDR3 reads CASSLRLRQGRTDTQYF. The CDR3 nucleotides read TGTGCCAGCAGCCTCCGCCTTCGACAGGGACGCACAGATACGCAGTATTTT.

The chain has TRBV3-1 (or the pseudogene TRBV3-2) and TRBJ2-1, with D uncertain. V dropped 2 bases and J dropped 5 bases, with 7 bases sitting between them. This CDR3 spans 13 amino acids. In germline, CDR1 is LGHDT, CDR2 YNNKEL (reference sequence). CDR3 in DNA: TGTGCCAGCAGCCAATCCCAAAACAATGAGCAGTTCTTC. Protein: CASSQSQNNEQFF.

The rearrangement joins TRBV27 to TRBJ2-7, with D tentatively TRBD2 (5 bases). This CDR3 spans 18 amino acids. Germline CDR1 is MNHEY and CDR2 is SMNVEV (reference sequence). V shed 8 bases and J shed 0 bases, with 26 bases lying between them. The CDR3 loop is CASGPGININQRSYEQYF. The DNA of the CDR3 is TGTGCCAGCGGACCCGGGATCAACATCAACCAACGCTCCTACGAGCAGTACTTC.

The V and J genes are TRBV5-1 and TRBJ2-2; D is uncertain. V was trimmed by 0 bases and J by 0 bases, leaving 3 bases between them. This CDR3 comprises 14 residues. The germline V gene has CDR1 SGHRS and CDR2 YFSETQ. The CDR3 bases are TGCGCCAGCAGCTTGGACTCGAACACCGGGGAGCTGTTTTTT. This codes for CASSLDSNTGELFF.

This clone was found once. The chain joins TRBV21-1 to TRBJ1-1; no DNA check was done on the table's D call, TRBD1. TRBV21-1 counts as a pseudogene. The CDR3 is 11 residues long. The CDR3 region is CATGQYTEAFF. The CDR3 DNA is TGTGCCACCGGACAGTACACTGAAGCTTTCTTT.

The chain links TRBV7-2 to TRBJ1-2; 7 nucleotides line up with TRBD1. The V and J ends lost 9 bases and 4 bases, in that order; junction bases with no gene match: 8. The CDR3 runs to 13 residues. Germline V gene lookup returns CDR1 SGHTA and CDR2 FQGNSA. The CDR3 coding sequence is TGTGCCAGTTCTCCGACAGGGAGCTATGGCTACACCTTC. This gives the protein CASSPTGSYGYTF.